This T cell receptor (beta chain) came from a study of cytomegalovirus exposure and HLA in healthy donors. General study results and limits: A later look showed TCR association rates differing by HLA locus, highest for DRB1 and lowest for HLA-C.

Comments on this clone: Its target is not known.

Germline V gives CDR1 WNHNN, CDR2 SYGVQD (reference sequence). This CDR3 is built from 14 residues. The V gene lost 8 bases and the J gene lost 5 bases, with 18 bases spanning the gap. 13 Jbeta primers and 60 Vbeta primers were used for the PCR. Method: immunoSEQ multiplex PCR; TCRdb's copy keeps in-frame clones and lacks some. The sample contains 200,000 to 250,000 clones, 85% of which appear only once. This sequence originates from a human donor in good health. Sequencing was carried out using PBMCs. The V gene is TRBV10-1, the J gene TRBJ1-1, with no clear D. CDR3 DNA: TGCGCCAGCCCGTTAGGCCCTGTCAGGACTGAAGCTTTCTTT. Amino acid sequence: CASPLGPVRTEAFF.